This record looks at one T cell receptor (beta chain) sequence and its context. Its antigen is not known. These data originate in a study of cytomegalovirus exposure and HLA in healthy donors. Overall study results and limits: A later analysis, which compared TCR beta chains of equal frequency, found the HLA-associated ones more clonally expanded. In an earlier analysis, in 587 donors, most V segments appeared productive either ~87% or ~30% of the time.

Germline V gives CDR1 SGHTS, CDR2 YDEGEE. Trimming at V came to 4 bases and at J to 2 bases, leaving 6 bases not matched to a gene. The CDR3 is 15 residues long. Primers for the PCR totalled 60 Vbeta and 13 Jbeta. Profiling relied on immunoSEQ multiplex PCR, and the TCRdb table lists in-frame clones only, not all of them. This table holds 250,000 to 350,000 clones, roughly two thirds found once. The V gene is TRBV5-8, the J gene TRBJ1-5, with 7 positions matching TRBD1. The sequence derives from a female donor in good health and CMV-seronegative. The sample comprised PBMCs. The CDR3 loop reads CASSPRGRGNQPQHF. The CDR3 DNA reads TGTGCCAGCAGCCCGAGGGGGCGAGGCAATCAGCCCCAGCATTTT.